The rows below give T cell receptor beta chains drawn from one sample of a study of vaccination and CD4 T cells after COVID-19. Their antigens are not known. A single record per CDR3 protein comes from TCRdb applying MiXCR to the PCR reads. The data show about 10,000 distinct CDR3 sequences, roughly 36% seen once. The sequenced material came from CD4+ T cells from blood, cultured in vitro. The origin of the receptors is a human donor in good health. Each CDR3 is given with its conserved first and last residue. Fields, in order: J gene, V gene, clone size, D gene, CDR3 protein, CDR3 DNA. A D gene is named only where the DNA matches it firmly. Part of the rows lack a size; the others show once, few, many or a class for expanded clones.

J gene: TRBJ1-2
V gene: TRBV6-5
clone size: few
D gene: NA
CDR3 protein: CASSYWQGSYGYTF
CDR3 DNA: TGTGCCAGCAGTTATTGGCAGGGGAGCTATGGCTACACCTTC

J gene: TRBJ1-2
V gene: TRBV20-1
clone size: medium-sized
D gene: TRBD1
CDR3 protein: CSAGTGGGYTF
CDR3 DNA: TGCAGTGCTGGGACAGGGGGCGGCTACACCTTC

J gene: TRBJ2-1
V gene: TRBV7-9
clone size: NA
D gene: TRBD1
CDR3 protein: CASSLSTGGEQFF
CDR3 DNA: TGTGCCAGCAGCTTATCGACAGGGGGTGAGCAGTTCTTC

J gene: TRBJ2-6
V gene: TRBV7-3
clone size: few
D gene: TRBD1
CDR3 protein: CASSQGQSGVNVLTF
CDR3 DNA: TGTGCCAGCAGCCAGGGACAGTCTGGGGTGAACGTCCTGACTTTC

J gene: TRBJ1-1
V gene: TRBV20-1
clone size: few
D gene: NA
CDR3 protein: CSARVELNTEAFF
CDR3 DNA: TGCAGTGCTAGAGTCGAATTGAACACTGAAGCTTTCTTT

J gene: TRBJ1-2
V gene: TRBV6-2/TRBV6-3
clone size: NA
D gene: TRBD1
CDR3 protein: CASSLRGQGAYGYTF
CDR3 DNA: TGTGCCAGCAGTTTGAGGGGACAGGGGGCTTATGGCTACACCTTC

J gene: TRBJ2-1
V gene: TRBV20-1
clone size: few
D gene: TRBD2
CDR3 protein: CSARGVEGLAGVGLFF
CDR3 DNA: TGCAGTGCTAGAGGAGTGGAGGGACTAGCGGGAGTTGGACTGTTCTTC

J gene: TRBJ2-7
V gene: TRBV24-1
clone size: few
D gene: NA
CDR3 protein: CATSDPLGDGGEQYF
CDR3 DNA: TGTGCCACCAGTGACCCTCTTGGTGACGGAGGCGAGCAGTACTTC

J gene: TRBJ2-2
V gene: TRBV4-2
clone size: NA
D gene: NA
CDR3 protein: CASSQDPNTGELFF
CDR3 DNA: TGTGCCAGCAGCCAAGACCCGAACACCGGGGAGCTGTTTTTT

J gene: TRBJ1-5
V gene: TRBV7-2
clone size: medium-sized
D gene: NA
CDR3 protein: CASSLAMDGNQPQHF
CDR3 DNA: TGTGCCAGCAGCTTAGCTATGGATGGCAATCAGCCCCAGCATTTT

J gene: TRBJ2-4
V gene: TRBV7-8
clone size: NA
D gene: NA
CDR3 protein: CASSTGLAKNIQYF
CDR3 DNA: TGTGCCAGCAGCACAGGCCTAGCCAAAAACATTCAGTACTTC

J gene: TRBJ2-1
V gene: TRBV28
clone size: once
D gene: TRBD1
CDR3 protein: CASSSGTAKSMSTASSYNEQFF
CDR3 DNA: TGTGCCAGCAGTTCCGGGACAGCCAAATCGATGTCAACTGCCAGCTCCTACAATGAGCAGTTCTTC

J gene: TRBJ2-5
V gene: TRBV6-1
clone size: NA
D gene: TRBD1
CDR3 protein: CASSELGTDQETQYF
CDR3 DNA: TGTGCCAGCAGTGAACTGGGGACAGACCAAGAGACCCAGTACTTC

J gene: TRBJ2-7
V gene: TRBV6-2/TRBV6-3
clone size: few
D gene: NA
CDR3 protein: CASSYSINRAHEQYF
CDR3 DNA: TGTGCCAGCAGTTACTCGATCAACAGGGCCCACGAGCAGTACTTC

J gene: TRBJ2-5
V gene: TRBV20-1
clone size: NA
D gene: NA
CDR3 protein: CSATGTLQETQYF
CDR3 DNA: TGCAGTGCCACCGGGACTTTACAAGAGACCCAGTACTTC

J gene: TRBJ2-1
V gene: TRBV21-1
clone size: once
D gene: NA
CDR3 protein: CASSKRLLGGREPGDYNEQFF
CDR3 DNA: TGTGCCAGCAGCAAAAGACTCCTAGGGGGGCGGGAGCCCGGCGACTACAATGAGCAGTTCTTC

J gene: TRBJ2-7
V gene: TRBV19
clone size: few
D gene: TRBD2
CDR3 protein: CASSGGRGLAVYEQYF
CDR3 DNA: TGTGCCAGTAGTGGGGGAAGAGGGCTAGCGGTTTACGAGCAGTACTTC

J gene: TRBJ1-5
V gene: TRBV28
clone size: few
D gene: NA
CDR3 protein: CASSPRGGRPNQPQHF
CDR3 DNA: TGTGCCAGCAGCCCAAGGGGGGGGCGGCCCAATCAGCCCCAGCATTTT

J gene: TRBJ1-2
V gene: TRBV6-4
clone size: few
D gene: NA
CDR3 protein: CASSDSYGDKGGYTF
CDR3 DNA: TGTGCCAGCAGTGACTCGTATGGGGACAAGGGTGGCTACACCTTC

J gene: TRBJ1-2
V gene: TRBV28
clone size: medium-sized
D gene: NA
CDR3 protein: CASSLNYGYTF
CDR3 DNA: TGTGCCAGCAGTCTCAACTATGGCTACACCTTC

J gene: TRBJ2-5
V gene: TRBV28
clone size: NA
D gene: NA
CDR3 protein: CASSFLSRGWGETQYF
CDR3 DNA: TGTGCCAGCAGTTTTCTAAGTCGAGGCTGGGGGGAGACCCAGTACTTC

J gene: TRBJ2-1
V gene: TRBV6-1
clone size: NA
D gene: NA
CDR3 protein: CASSPPLRDEQFF
CDR3 DNA: TGTGCCAGCAGTCCCCCCCTTCGCGATGAGCAGTTCTTC

J gene: TRBJ2-2
V gene: TRBV7-2
clone size: few
D gene: NA
CDR3 protein: CASSFSNTGELFF
CDR3 DNA: TGTGCCAGCAGCTTTTCGAACACCGGGGAGCTGTTTTTT

J gene: TRBJ2-1
V gene: TRBV10-3
clone size: NA
D gene: TRBD2
CDR3 protein: CATRTSGNDNEQFF
CDR3 DNA: TGTGCCACCCGGACTAGCGGGAATGACAATGAGCAGTTCTTC

J gene: TRBJ2-2
V gene: TRBV7-6
clone size: NA
D gene: TRBD2
CDR3 protein: CASRLEGTRDTGELFF
CDR3 DNA: TGTGCCAGCAGGCTAGAAGGGACTAGAGACACCGGGGAGCTGTTTTTT

J gene: TRBJ2-7
V gene: TRBV5-4
clone size: NA
D gene: TRBD2
CDR3 protein: CASSSRLAGGYEQYF
CDR3 DNA: TGTGCCAGCAGCTCAAGACTAGCGGGAGGGTACGAGCAGTACTTC

J gene: TRBJ2-7
V gene: TRBV7-6
clone size: medium-sized
D gene: TRBD2
CDR3 protein: CASSFQISGASYEQYF
CDR3 DNA: TGTGCCAGCAGCTTCCAAATTAGCGGGGCTTCCTACGAGCAGTACTTC

J gene: TRBJ2-7
V gene: TRBV6-2/TRBV6-3
clone size: few
D gene: TRBD1
CDR3 protein: CASRSTGTDSYEQYF
CDR3 DNA: TGTGCCAGCAGATCAACCGGGACAGACTCCTACGAGCAGTACTTC

J gene: TRBJ1-6
V gene: TRBV6-2/TRBV6-3
clone size: NA
D gene: NA
CDR3 protein: CASGEWAGGRSPLHF
CDR3 DNA: TGTGCCAGCGGTGAGTGGGCCGGGGGTCGATCACCCCTCCACTTT

J gene: TRBJ2-1
V gene: TRBV6-2/TRBV6-3
clone size: few
D gene: TRBD2
CDR3 protein: CASSSLAGGPNEQFF
CDR3 DNA: TGTGCCAGCAGTTCACTAGCGGGAGGGCCGAATGAGCAGTTCTTC

J gene: TRBJ2-1
V gene: TRBV2
clone size: NA
D gene: TRBD2
CDR3 protein: CASKRDVPYNEQFF
CDR3 DNA: TGTGCCAGCAAGCGGGACGTCCCCTACAATGAGCAGTTCTTC

J gene: TRBJ1-2
V gene: TRBV6-1
clone size: few
D gene: TRBD1
CDR3 protein: CASRSDRGRGYTF
CDR3 DNA: TGTGCCAGCAGGTCGGACAGGGGGCGAGGCTACACCTTC